This T cell receptor (beta chain) was observed in a study of blood T cells in healthy people across ages. This CDR3 is built from 13 residues. V lost 5 bases and J 6 bases, leaving 13 bases between the germline ends. CDR1 is SEHNR, CDR2 FQNEAQ, per germline (reference sequence). It was with a sample-barcoded 5' primer and a J-beta primer mix that a second PCR of about 6 to 12 cycles was run. Via MiXCR, TCRdb re-called the 5' RACE reads, giving one row per CDR3 protein. The table has about 770,000 distinct CDR3 sequences, 40% to 50% seen once. The V call is TRBV7-9, the J call TRBJ1-2, with D maybe TRBD1 (6 bases). The sequence came from a man aged 60-69 years in good health. Sequencing was carried out using blood. CDR3 nucleotides: TGTGCCAGCAGCGTCCAACAGGGACATGGCTACACCTTC. This gives the protein CASSVQQGHGYTF.